This T cell receptor beta chain was sequenced during a study of shared clonotypes between healthy human individuals. Study information: Researchers assigned three CD4 naive, three CD4 memory, two CD8 naive and one CD8 memory plate to each donor.

The naive CD8 fraction comprised CD45RO-negative cells positively selected for CCR7 and excluded terminally differentiated effector memory CD45RA+ cells. Each sample came from a Caucasian adult donor living in Nashville, Tennessee. Of note for this clone: The antigen is unknown.

Generated by immunoSEQ multiplex PCR, the TCRdb table keeps only in-frame clones and is missing some. Of about 1,900,000 clones listed, about 95% are singletons. General study results and limits: Memory subsets generally showed lower estimated richness than naive subsets. Generation probabilities of non-shared clonotypes were lower (relative to those shared by all four donors).

CDR3 size: 15 residues. Trimming pared 4 bases from V and 2 bases from J, leaving 15 bases between. Germline V gene lookup returns CDR1 SGHDN and CDR2 FVKESK. This sequence was found in a man in his late teens or twenties in good health. Sequencing was performed on naive CD8+ T cells sorted from blood. This chain connects TRBV14 to TRBJ2-7; D is perhaps TRBD1 (6 bases). CDR3 region: CASSLSKDRPYEQYF. The CDR3 bases are TGTGCCAGCAGCCTCTCCAAGGACAGACCCTACGAGCAGTACTTC. The variable domain in full, with the rest retrieved from reference TRBV14 and TRBJ2-7, is EAGVTQFPSHSVIEKGQTVTLRCDPISGHDNLYWYRRVMGKEIKFLLHFVKESKQDESGMPNNRFLAERTGGTYSTLKVQPAELEDSGVYFCASSLSKDRPYEQYFGPGTRLTVT.